This passage covers 9 T cell receptor beta chains from one sample sequenced in a study of shared clonotypes between healthy human individuals. Measured with immunoSEQ multiplex PCR; TCRdb has only the in-frame clones, and not every one. The table records nearly 1 million clones, 70% to 85% of them present only once. The sample comprised memory CD4+ T cells sorted from blood. Subset meaning: CD45RA-negative fraction. The receptors originated from a young man in good health.

This clone was observed a handful of times. The rearrangement links TRBV10-3 to TRBJ2-3; 9 nucleotides match TRBD2. CDR3 length: 19 residues. Unmatched junction bases numbered 12, after V lost 2 bases and J lost 0 bases. Germline V gene sequence: CDR1 ENHRY, CDR2 SYGVKD. Here the CDR3 reads CAISEGPLGAGGSTDTQYF. Written as DNA, the CDR3 is TGTGCCATCAGTGAGGGCCCCCTGGGGGCGGGGGGGAGCACAGATACGCAGTATTTT.

The rearrangement uses TRBV9 and TRBJ2-5; no firm D call. Germline CDR1 SGDLS, CDR2 YYNGEE. This CDR3 contains 15 residues. Trimming took off 0 bases at V and 1 base at J, with 10 bases between the two ends. The CDR3 sequence: CASSVEWSTQETQYF. In nucleotides, the CDR3 is TGTGCCAGCAGCGTAGAGTGGTCTACCCAAGAGACCCAGTACTTC.

This clone was counted between two and nine times. The chain couples TRBV19 to TRBJ2-7, with 7 nucleotides matching TRBD1. The CDR3 is made up of 14 amino acids. The V and J ends lost 4 bases and 3 bases, in that order; junction bases with no gene match: 6. Germline CDR1 LNHDA, CDR2 SQIVND (reference sequence). The CDR3 protein is CASSKQGSSYEQYF. The CDR3 DNA reads as TGTGCCAGTAGTAAACAGGGGAGCAGCTACGAGCAGTACTTC. The whole variable domain, remainder taken from reference TRBV19 and TRBJ2-7, is DGGITQSPKYLFRKEGQNVTLSCEQNLNHDAMYWYRQDPGQGLRLIYYSQIVNDFQKGDIAEGYSVSREKKESFPLTVTSAQKNPTAFYLCASSKQGSSYEQYFGPGTRLTVT.

On this clone: A much more abundant neighbour one base away suggests this may be a read error. This specimen includes other DNA sequences encoding the same CDR3. This chain links TRBV6-5 with TRBJ2-5; D unclear. Germline-derived CDR1 and CDR2 are MNHEY and SVGAGI. The CDR3 sequence is 11 residues long. The ends were cut back, 4 bases at V and 4 bases at J, with 4 bases in the middle. CDR3 nucleotide sequence: TGTGCCAGCAGTTCCCGAGAGACCCAGTACTTC. Protein sequence: CASSSRETQYF.

V usage is TRBV5-1 and J usage is TRBJ2-3; 11 nucleotides align to TRBD1. CDR3 size: 16 residues. Germline V gene lookup returns CDR1 SGHRS and CDR2 YFSETQ. V shed 2 bases and J 4 bases; nucleotides not matched to a gene: 6. CDR3 DNA: TGCGCCAGCAGCTTATCGGGACAGGGGGGAGCAGATACGCAGTATTTT. Its translation is CASSLSGQGGADTQYF.

This rearrangement joins TRBV5-1 to TRBJ1-1; no clear D gene. V lost 0 bases, J lost 2 bases, and 17 bases lay in between. The germline CDR1 and CDR2 sequences are SGHRS and YFSETQ. The CDR3 consists of 17 residues. CDR3 residues: CASSLGAVGSINTEAFF. The DNA for the CDR3 is TGCGCCAGCAGCTTGGGAGCGGTGGGGTCCATAAACACTGAAGCTTTCTTT.

A remark on this clone: Other DNA sequences in the sample encode the same CDR3. CDR3: CASSTDWRSYEQYF. The CDR3 DNA reads as TGTGCCAGCAGTACGGACTGGCGGTCCTACGAGCAGTACTTC. The chain is built from TRBV6-5 and TRBJ2-7, with a possible D match to TRBD2 (5 bases). This CDR3 is built from 14 residues. Trimming cost V 5 bases and J 1 base, with 12 bases left between them. The germline gives CDR1 MNHEY, CDR2 SVGAGI.

For this clone: At the DNA level, this CDR3 is encoded by other sequences in the same sample as well. The chain couples TRBV7-2 to TRBJ2-7; the D is unclear. This CDR3 region has 14 residues. The V end was cut by 2 bases, the J end by 0 bases, with 8 bases between. The germline gives CDR1 SGHTA, CDR2 FQGNSA. DNA of the CDR3: TGTGCCAGCAGCTTAAGAGGAATCTCCTACGAGCAGTACTTC. Translation: CASSLRGISYEQYF. The full variable domain, its missing parts supplied by reference TRBV7-2 and TRBJ2-7, is GAGVSQSPSNKVTEKGKDVELRCDPISGHTALYWYRQSLGQGLEFLIYFQGNSAPDKSGLPSDRFSAERTGGSVSTLTIQRTQQEDSAVYLCASSLRGISYEQYFGPGTRLTVT.

The chain joins TRBV5-1 to TRBJ2-3; D is unresolved. V shed 4 bases and J shed 5 bases, with 17 bases lying between them. This CDR3 is 15 amino acids long. CDR1 and CDR2 from the germline V gene are SGHRS and YFSETQ. CDR3 loop: CASSPSGVRQDTQYF. The CDR3 DNA reads as TGCGCCAGCAGCCCCTCTGGGGTGAGGCAAGATACGCAGTATTTT.